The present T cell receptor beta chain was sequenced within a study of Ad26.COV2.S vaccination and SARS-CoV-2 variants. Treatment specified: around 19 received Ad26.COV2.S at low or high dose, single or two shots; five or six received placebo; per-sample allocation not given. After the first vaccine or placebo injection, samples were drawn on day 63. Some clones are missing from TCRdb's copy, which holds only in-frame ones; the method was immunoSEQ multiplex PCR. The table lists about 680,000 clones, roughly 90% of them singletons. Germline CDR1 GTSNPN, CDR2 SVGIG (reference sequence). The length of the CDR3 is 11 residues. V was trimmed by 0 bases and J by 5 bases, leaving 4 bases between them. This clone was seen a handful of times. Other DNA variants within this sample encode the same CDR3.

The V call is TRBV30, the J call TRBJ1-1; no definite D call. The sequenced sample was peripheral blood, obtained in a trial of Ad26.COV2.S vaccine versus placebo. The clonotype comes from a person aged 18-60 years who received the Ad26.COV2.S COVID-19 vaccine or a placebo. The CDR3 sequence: CAWSVGTEAFF. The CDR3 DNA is TGTGCCTGGAGTGTGGGGACTGAAGCTTTCTTT.